These 5 T cell receptor beta chains originate from one sample sequenced in a study of cytomegalovirus exposure and HLA in healthy donors. The PCR had 60 Vbeta and 13 Jbeta primers. The repertoire was sequenced with immunoSEQ multiplex PCR; TCRdb's copy has only in-frame clones and lacks some. Across tens of thousands of clones, the top ten clones capture roughly 9% of the sample. The sequencing input was PBMCs. The receptors shown here come from a man in his forties or fifties in good health and CMV-seropositive.

The chain has TRBV6-1 and TRBJ2-7; no clear D gene. This CDR3 is built from 11 residues. Germline values: CDR1 MNHNS, CDR2 SASEGT. The V and J ends lost 7 bases and 4 bases respectively, with 8 bases between them. CDR3 sequence (DNA): TGTGCCAGCACAGCGATTTACGAGCAGTACTTC. Encoded protein: CASTAIYEQYF.

The rearrangement uses TRBV11-1 and TRBJ1-1, with 7 bases lining up with TRBD1. Looked up from germline, CDR1 is SGHAT and CDR2 is FQDESV (reference sequence). This CDR3 comprises 15 residues. V was clipped by 2 bases and J by 2 bases; unmatched bases: 5. The CDR3: CASSLFGTDNTEAFF. The DNA of the CDR3 is TGTGCCAGCAGCTTATTTGGGACAGATAACACTGAAGCTTTCTTT.

The V call is TRBV7-9, the J call TRBJ2-7; 7 bases fit TRBD2. The CDR3 consists of 17 residues. V lost 4 bases to trimming and J lost 0 bases; unmatched junction nucleotides: 12. The germline V gene has CDR1 SEHNR and CDR2 FQNEAQ (reference sequence). In DNA, the CDR3 is TGTGCCAGCAGCTCAGGCCCTAGCGGAGGGAGCTCCTACGAGCAGTACTTC. It translates to CASSSGPSGGSSYEQYF.

The chain carries TRBV5-1 and TRBJ2-1, with 7 nucleotides matching TRBD2. Germline-derived CDR1 and CDR2 are SGHRS and YFSETQ. The CDR3 loop spans 14 amino acids. J gave up 5 bases and V 2 bases, and 4 bases lay outside the gene matches. The CDR3 DNA reads as TGCGCCAGCAGCTTAGCGGGGACTAACAATGAGCAGTTCTTC. It yields the protein CASSLAGTNNEQFF. The complete variable domain, with remaining parts taken from reference TRBV5-1 and TRBJ2-1, reads KAGVTQTPRYLIKTRGQQVTLSCSPISGHRSVSWYQQTPGQGLQFLFEYFSETQRNKGNFPGRFSGRQFSNSRSEMNVSTLELGDSALYLCASSLAGTNNEQFFGPGTRLTVL.

The chain is built from TRBV5-6 and TRBJ2-3; 13 positions match TRBD2. V shed 4 bases, J shed 3 bases, and the junction held 5 bases outside the gene matches. The germline V gene encodes CDR1 SGHDT and CDR2 YYEEEE. The CDR3 consists of 16 residues. DNA for the CDR3: TGTGCCAGCAGCCTCGTGACTAGCGGGGGGACAGATACGCAGTATTTT. It yields the protein CASSLVTSGGTDTQYF.